Below, 32 T cell receptor beta chains from the same sample are listed, as sequenced in a study of T cells in narcolepsy. Libraries were prepared by immunoSEQ multiplex PCR; TCRdb keeps only in-frame clonotypes and omits some of them. The table lists around 32,000 clones, under 85% of them singletons. The sequenced sample consisted of memory (CD45RA-) CD4+ T cells from blood. The receptors originated from a human donor in good health.

This sequence joins TRBV7-9 and TRBJ1-5; 10 nucleotides line up with TRBD1. Germline-derived CDR1 and CDR2 are SEHNR and FQNEAQ (reference sequence). This CDR3 comprises 17 residues. J gave up 0 bases and V 3 bases, and 5 bases lay outside the gene matches. The CDR3, as DNA: TGTGCCAGCAGCTTTTGGGGGACAGGGGTTAGCAATCAGCCCCAGCATTTT. Translating gives CASSFWGTGVSNQPQHF.

This clone was seen a handful of times. The chain links TRBV6-5 to TRBJ2-1; D not certain. Trimming removed 2 bases at V and 5 bases at J, with 10 bases between. The V gene's germline CDR1 is MNHEY and CDR2 SVGAGI. The CDR3 contains 14 residues. The CDR3 region has the DNA TGTGCCAGCAGTTACGAAGAGCTCCACAATGAGCAGTTCTTC. Translating it yields CASSYEELHNEQFF.

The chain couples TRBV14 to TRBJ2-1; 11 bases fit TRBD2. V shed 5 bases and J 3 bases; nucleotides not matched to a gene: 3. The germline gives CDR1 SGHDN, CDR2 FVKESK. The CDR3 consists of 15 residues. In nucleotides, the CDR3 is TGTGCCAGCAGCAAACTAGCGGGGGACTACAATGAGCAGTTCTTC. Protein sequence: CASSKLAGDYNEQFF. The full variable domain, completed using reference TRBV14 and TRBJ2-1, is EAGVTQFPSHSVIEKGQTVTLRCDPISGHDNLYWYRRVMGKEIKFLLHFVKESKQDESGMPNNRFLAERTGGTYSTLKVQPAELEDSGVYFCASSKLAGDYNEQFFGPGTRLTVL.

The gene calls are TRBV4-2 and TRBJ2-1; 7 bases are a match to TRBD2. J lost 1 base, V lost 4 bases, and 22 bases had no gene match. The CDR3 runs 21 residues. Germline loops: CDR1 LGHNA, CDR2 YNFKEQ. The DNA of the CDR3 is TGTGCCAGCAGCCCCTCTTGGAGAGTAGCGGGCCAAAGGCGATCCTACAATGAGCAGTTCTTC. It encodes CASSPSWRVAGQRRSYNEQFF.

This rearrangement joins TRBV28 to TRBJ1-6, with D unresolved. Trimming left V 5 bases short and J 10 bases short, with 15 bases between. CDR3 length: 14 amino acids. Per the germline V gene, CDR1 is MDHEN and CDR2 is SYDVKM. CDR3 in amino acids: CASSPPGLGSPLHF. The CDR3 nucleotides are TGTGCCAGCAGTCCTCCGGGGTTAGGCTCACCCCTCCACTTT. The complete variable domain, with remaining parts taken from reference TRBV28 and TRBJ1-6, reads DVKVTQSSRYLVKRTGEKVFLECVQDMDHENMFWYRQDPGLGLRLIYFSYDVKMKEKGDIPEGYSVSREKKERFSLILESASTNQTSMYLCASSPPGLGSPLHFGNGTRLTVT.

The gene calls are TRBV7-2 and TRBJ1-3; the D is unclear. Germline lookup yields CDR1 SGHTA and CDR2 FQGNSA. The CDR3 has 16 amino acids. V lost 2 bases to trimming and J lost 1 base, with 12 bases between them. CDR3 loop: CASSLPSLKSGNTIYF. CDR3 sequence (DNA): TGTGCCAGCAGCTTACCGTCTCTAAAGTCTGGAAACACCATATATTTT.

J is TRBJ1-1 and V is TRBV7-8; D is perhaps TRBD1 (5 bases). V lost 5 bases, J lost 4 bases, and 17 bases lay in between. The CDR3 is made up of 15 amino acids. The germline gives CDR1 SGHVS, CDR2 FQNEAQ. In DNA, the CDR3 is TGTGCCAGCAGCCCCCGGGGCAGATTGAGCACTGAAGCTTTCTTT. It is translated as CASSPRGRLSTEAFF.

The V gene is TRBV7-9, the J gene TRBJ1-1; D remains ambiguous. Trimming stripped 5 bases from V and 4 bases from J, with 5 bases between. This CDR3 has 11 amino acids. CDR1 SEHNR and CDR2 FQNEAQ come from the germline V gene (reference sequence). The CDR3 DNA reads TGTGCCAGCAGCCCCTTCACTGAAGCTTTCTTT. Encoded protein: CASSPFTEAFF.

The V gene is TRBV6-6, the J gene TRBJ1-2; no clear D. This CDR3 is built from 13 residues. Deletions cut 0 bases from V and 6 bases from J, with 8 bases between. Germline V lookup: CDR1 MNHNY, CDR2 SVGAGI (reference sequence). The CDR3 bases are TGTGCCAGCAGTTACTCCCAGTATAATGGCTACACCTTC. This codes for CASSYSQYNGYTF.

V gene TRBV6-5 combines with J gene TRBJ1-2, with D maybe TRBD1 (5 bases). This CDR3 has 14 amino acids. The V end lost 0 bases, the J end lost 7 bases, and 12 bases lay between the germline ends. Germline CDR1 reads MNHEY; CDR2 reads SVGAGI. The CDR3 loop is CASSYSRGWGGYTF. DNA of the CDR3: TGTGCCAGCAGTTACTCAAGGGGCTGGGGTGGCTACACCTTC.

The chain joins TRBV4-3 to TRBJ1-2; D gene uncertain. CDR3 size: 12 residues. Trimming removed 4 bases at V and 8 bases at J, with 11 bases between. Looked up from germline, CDR1 is LGHNA and CDR2 is YSLEER. The CDR3 is CASSPWVSGYTF. DNA for the CDR3: TGCGCCAGCAGCCCCTGGGTCTCCGGCTACACCTTC.

The genes are TRBV7-8 and TRBJ1-2, with D maybe TRBD1 (6 bases). Trimming left V 4 bases short and J 2 bases short, with 14 bases between. Germline values: CDR1 SGHVS, CDR2 FQNEAQ. The CDR3 runs 15 residues. The CDR3 coding sequence is TGTGCCAGCAGCTCCCTCTCGACAGGCAACTATGGCTACACCTTC. The encoded protein is CASSSLSTGNYGYTF.

V gene TRBV12-5 combines with J gene TRBJ1-4; no firm D call. Germline CDR1 and CDR2: LGHNT and FRNRAP. Trimming took off 1 base at V and 7 bases at J, with 13 bases between the two ends. The CDR3 is made up of 15 amino acids. Written as DNA, the CDR3 is TGTGCTAGTGGTTTGGGAAGCGGGATTGGTGAAAAACTGTTTTTT. Its protein product is CASGLGSGIGEKLFF. The complete variable domain, with remaining parts taken from reference TRBV12-5 and TRBJ1-4, reads DARVTQTPRHKVTEMGQEVTMRCQPILGHNTVFWYRQTMMQGLELLAYFRNRAPLDDSGMPKDRFSAEMPDATLATLKIQPSEPRDSAVYFCASGLGSGIGEKLFFGSGTQLSVL.

The chain joins TRBV11-2 to TRBJ1-1; D remains ambiguous. The V and J ends lost 3 bases and 4 bases respectively, with 18 bases between them. Germline loops: CDR1 SGHAT, CDR2 FQNNGV. The CDR3 covers 16 residues. The CDR3 DNA is TGTGCCAGCAGCTTCCTCTCCACACGATGGGGCACTGAAGCTTTCTTT. It is translated as CASSFLSTRWGTEAFF. The full variable domain, rest sourced from reference TRBV11-2 and TRBJ1-1, is EAGVAQSPRYKIIEKRQSVAFWCNPISGHATLYWYQQILGQGPKLLIQFQNNGVVDDSQLPKDRFSAERLKGVDSTLKIQPAKLEDSAVYLCASSFLSTRWGTEAFFGQGTRLTVV.

The chain joins TRBV6-5 to TRBJ2-7; D possibly corresponds to TRBD1 (5 bases). V lost 3 bases to trimming and J lost 0 bases, with 6 bases between them. Germline values: CDR1 MNHEY, CDR2 SVGAGI. The CDR3 loop spans 13 amino acids. The CDR3 region has the DNA TGTGCCAGCAGTTATACAGGCTCCTACGAGCAGTACTTC. As protein: CASSYTGSYEQYF.

The J gene is TRBJ1-4, the V gene TRBV27; no clear D gene. Trimming pared 7 bases from V and 8 bases from J, leaving 14 bases between. This CDR3 has 13 residues. CDR1 MNHEY and CDR2 SMNVEV come from the germline V gene (reference sequence). Written as DNA, the CDR3 is TGTGCCAGCAAGGGCAACAAACGAGAAAAACTGTTTTTT. Residues: CASKGNKREKLFF.

This clone was counted a few times. The V and J genes are TRBV7-9 and TRBJ1-6; 8 bases fit TRBD1. The CDR3 totals 19 residues. CDR1 and CDR2 (germline): SEHNR, FQNEAQ (reference sequence). The V and J ends lost 4 bases and 2 bases, in that order; junction bases with no gene match: 13. CDR3 in amino acids: CASSYRDRRVIPYNSPLHF. The CDR3 DNA follows: TGTGCCAGCAGCTACCGGGACAGGAGAGTAATCCCCTATAATTCACCCCTCCACTTT.

The CDR3 DNA reads TGTGCCAGCAGTGAATTGGCGGGAGGAGTAGAGAATGAGCAGTTCTTC. As protein: CASSELAGGVENEQFF. V gene TRBV25-1 combines with J gene TRBJ2-1; the match to TRBD2 covers 8 bases. The CDR3 is 16 residues long. The germline CDR1 and CDR2 sequences are MGHDK and SYGVNS. With V trimmed by 1 base and J by 7 bases, 9 bases remained unmatched. The full variable domain, completed using reference TRBV25-1 and TRBJ2-1, is EADIYQTPRYLVIGTGKKITLECSQTMGHDKMYWYQQDPGMELHLIHYSYGVNSTEKGDLSSESTVSRIRTEHFPLTLESARPSHTSQYLCASSELAGGVENEQFFGPGTRLTVL.

The gene calls are TRBV5-4 and TRBJ2-1; D gene uncertain. CDR3 length: 11 residues. The germline V gene encodes CDR1 SGHNT and CDR2 YYREEE (reference sequence). V was shortened by 0 bases and J by 8 bases, with 3 bases between the two germline ends. The CDR3 region is CASSLVDEQFF. The DNA for the CDR3 is TGTGCCAGCAGCTTGGTAGATGAGCAGTTCTTC.

This sequence joins TRBV2 and TRBJ2-7; D is undetermined. The CDR3 extends over 14 amino acids. Trimming removed 6 bases at V and 0 bases at J, with 12 bases between. The germline gives CDR1 SNHLY, CDR2 FYNNEI. CDR3 bases: TGTGCCAGCAGCCTCCGGGTGTCCTCCTACGAGCAGTACTTC. It yields the protein CASSLRVSSYEQYF.

The DNA of the CDR3 is TGCGCCAGCAGCGACAGGGGTTCACCCCTCCACTTT. It codes for CASSDRGSPLHF. The gene calls are TRBV4-3 and TRBJ1-6, with 8 bases fitting TRBD1. Germline loops: CDR1 LGHNA, CDR2 YSLEER. The V segment lost 5 bases and the J segment 9 bases; nucleotides outside the gene matches: 0. This CDR3 has 12 residues.

In this sample, this clone turned up a few times. This chain connects TRBV6-6 to TRBJ2-7; D gene unclear. V lost 2 bases and J 7 bases, leaving 9 bases between the germline ends. There are 12 residues in the CDR3. CDR1 and CDR2 (germline): MNHNY, SVGAGI (reference sequence). CDR3 sequence (DNA): TGTGCCAGCAGTTACAACGCTGGGGAGCAGTACGTC. Its protein product is CASSYNAGEQYV.

The chain has TRBV7-9 and TRBJ1-2; 10 bases map to TRBD1. The CDR3 spans 16 residues. Germline V CDR1 and CDR2: SEHNR, FQNEAQ (reference sequence). Unmatched junction bases numbered 8, after V lost 0 bases and J lost 7 bases. CDR3 in amino acids: CASSLAGTGEVGGYTF. Written as DNA, the CDR3 is TGTGCCAGCAGCTTAGCGGGGACAGGGGAGGTTGGTGGCTACACCTTC.

The chain carries TRBV5-5 and TRBJ2-3; 10 bases agree with TRBD1. V dropped 5 bases and J dropped 5; count of bases not matched to a gene: 11. In germline, CDR1 is SGHKS, CDR2 YYEKEE (reference sequence). The CDR3 consists of 16 residues. The chain's CDR3 is CASRFGPGQGIDTQYF. The CDR3 nucleotides read TGTGCCAGCAGGTTCGGCCCGGGACAGGGGATAGATACGCAGTATTTT.

The V gene is TRBV6-1, the J gene TRBJ1-2; 7 bases agree with TRBD1. Losses at the gene ends were 6 bases for V and 0 bases for J; bases not matched to a gene: 4. The CDR3 has 14 residues. Germline lookup yields CDR1 MNHNS and CDR2 SASEGT. CDR3 region: CASRGDSPNYGYTF. The CDR3 DNA reads as TGTGCCAGCAGGGGGGACAGTCCTAACTATGGCTACACCTTC.

The rearrangement joins TRBV5-1 to TRBJ1-2, with D tentatively TRBD1 (5 bases). V was shortened by 0 bases and J by 2 bases, with 11 bases between the two germline ends. CDR3 length: 15 residues. CDR1 and CDR2 from the germline V gene are SGHRS and YFSETQ. The CDR3 region has the DNA TGCGCCAGCAGCTTGGCCGAGGGGCCCAACTATGGCTACACCTTC. Its translation: CASSLAEGPNYGYTF.

The chain employs TRBV18 and TRBJ1-2; D uncertain. V was trimmed by 2 bases and J by 0 bases, leaving 7 bases between them. Germline values: CDR1 KGHSH, CDR2 LQKENI. This CDR3 contains 14 residues. The CDR3 DNA reads TGTGCCAGCTCACCAACGGCAGCTAACTATGGCTACACCTTC. Encoded protein: CASSPTAANYGYTF.

Note on this clone: The CDR3 does not end in the conserved phenylalanine or tryptophan, so this is likely a read error. The chain couples TRBV2 to TRBJ1-1; D not resolved. This CDR3 comprises 13 residues. V lost 6 bases, J lost 1 base, and 9 bases lay in between. In germline, CDR1 is SNHLY, CDR2 FYNNEI. The chain's CDR3 is CASRYNRNTEAFL. CDR3 nucleotide sequence: TGTGCCAGCAGGTACAACAGGAACACTGAAGCTTTCCTT.

The rearrangement uses TRBV29-1 and TRBJ2-1; 9 bases are a match to TRBD2. The J segment lost 6 bases and the V segment lost 5 bases, leaving 8 bases of the junction unmatched. Germline assignment: CDR1 SQVTM and CDR2 ANQGSEA. This CDR3 contains 14 residues. The CDR3, as DNA: TGCAGCGTTCCGGGGGGACTAGCAAGCAATGAGCAGTTCTTC. Translating it yields CSVPGGLASNEQFF.

The rearrangement uses TRBV19 and TRBJ1-4, with TRBD1 matching 8 bases. Germline values: CDR1 LNHDA, CDR2 SQIVND (reference sequence). V trimming: 5 bases; J trimming: 7 bases; junction bases outside the gene matches: 9. CDR3 size: 15 residues. CDR3 coding DNA: TGTGCCAGTAGTCCTCGAACAGGGGGGGGTGAAAAACTGTTTTTT. It translates to CASSPRTGGGEKLFF.

The J gene is TRBJ1-1, the V gene TRBV9; D is unclear. This CDR3 region has 14 residues. V lost 3 bases, J lost 1 base, and 10 bases lay in between. The germline V gene has CDR1 SGDLS and CDR2 YYNGEE. The chain's CDR3 is CASSEKFKNTEAFF. The CDR3 nucleotides read TGTGCCAGCAGCGAGAAGTTTAAGAACACTGAAGCTTTCTTT. Full variable domain (rest looked up from reference TRBV9 and TRBJ1-1): DSGVTQTPKHLITATGQRVTLRCSPRSGDLSVYWYQQSLDQGLQFLIQYYNGEERAKGNILERFSAQQFPDLHSELNLSSLELGDSALYFCASSEKFKNTEAFFGQGTRLTVV.

The V and J genes are TRBV19 and TRBJ1-1; D gene unclear. The CDR3 spans 14 residues. From germline, CDR1 is LNHDA and CDR2 SQIVND (reference sequence). With 3 bases removed from V and 2 bases from J, the gap between germline ends came to 10 bases. Written as DNA, the CDR3 is TGTGCCAGTAGTATTGGTCGGGCCAACACTGAAGCTTTCTTT. Translating gives CASSIGRANTEAFF. Full variable domain (outside the CDR3, taken from reference TRBV19 and TRBJ1-1): DGGITQSPKYLFRKEGQNVTLSCEQNLNHDAMYWYRQDPGQGLRLIYYSQIVNDFQKGDIAEGYSVSREKKESFPLTVTSAQKNPTAFYLCASSIGRANTEAFFGQGTRLTVV.